A selection of T cell receptor beta chains follows, all from one sample in a study of blood T cell repertoires in COVID-19. TCRdb's table, derived via immunoSEQ multiplex PCR, lists solely in-frame clones and lacks some. This repertoire shows about 280,000 clones, around 85% found once; its top ten account for roughly 5%. The sequenced material came from peripheral blood. Source of these receptors: a man aged 50-59 years with active or convalescent COVID-19. Both conserved end residues are part of each CDR3. D genes are given only for firm matches. Clone sizes are given selectively: once, few, many, or a class where the clone is expanded.

V	J	size	D	DNA	CDR3
TRBV7-6	TRBJ2-5	-	TRBD2	TGTGCCAGCAGCTCATCTTCAGCGGGAGGGCCCCCCCAAGAGACCCAGTACTTC	CASSSSSAGGPPQETQYF
TRBV18	TRBJ2-2	-	-	TGTGCCAGCTCACCCTCGGGCGGGACAGCTAAGAACACCGGGGAGCTGTTTTTT	CASSPSGGTAKNTGELFF
TRBV9	TRBJ1-2	-	-	TGTGCCAGCAGCCCCCACGGCGGGAGTCGGGGGGCGGGGAACTATGGCTACACCTTC	CASSPHGGSRGAGNYGYTF
TRBV12-5	TRBJ2-7	-	-	TGTGCTAGTGGTTTGGGGGCAGGGTTTGTCCACGAGCAGTACTTC	CASGLGAGFVHEQYF
TRBV30	TRBJ2-7	-	TRBD1	TGTGCCTGGAGTCCGGGACAGGGAACCTACGAGCAGTACTTC	CAWSPGQGTYEQYF
TRBV5-4	TRBJ2-5	-	-	TGTGCCAGCAGCTCAACAACCGGGTCTCAAGAGACCCAGTACTTC	CASSSTTGSQETQYF
TRBV11-3	TRBJ2-3	-	-	TGTGCCAGCAGCCGGGGACTGCGGATGAGCGATACGCAGTATTTT	CASSRGLRMSDTQYF
TRBV5-5	TRBJ1-4	-	TRBD1	TGTGCCAGCAGCCTACAGGGGCGGGCTAATGAAAAACTGTTTTTT	CASSLQGRANEKLFF
TRBV18	TRBJ2-5	-	-	TGTGCCAGCTCACCATCCTCCCTTCAAGAGACCCAGTACTTC	CASSPSSLQETQYF
TRBV3-1/TRBV3-2	TRBJ2-1	-	TRBD1	TGTGCCAGCAGTCTCTGGGACAGTCCGTATGACAATGAGCAGTTCTTC	CASSLWDSPYDNEQFF
TRBV7-9	TRBJ1-5	-	TRBD1	TGTGCCAGCAGCCCCGGGACAGGGGGCTTGAAAGGTCAGCCCCAGCATTTT	CASSPGTGGLKGQPQHF
TRBV15	TRBJ2-3	-	TRBD2	TGTGCCACCAGCAGAGATGCTGCGGGAGGCAGAGATACGCAGTATTTT	CATSRDAAGGRDTQYF
TRBV28	TRBJ2-3	-	TRBD1	TGTGCCACCCTCCCGGGACAGGGGTCCGGTTATAAGGATACGCAGTATTTT	CATLPGQGSGYKDTQYF
TRBV11-2	TRBJ2-3	-	-	TGTGCCAGCAGCCCTTCCAGGGTGTCGGGCACAGATACGCAGTATTTT	CASSPSRVSGTDTQYF
TRBV27	TRBJ2-1	-	-	TGTGCCAGCAGTTTCGGGAAAACCGTTTACTCCTACAATGAGCAGTTCTTC	CASSFGKTVYSYNEQFF
TRBV6-6	TRBJ1-3	-	TRBD1	TGTGCCAGCAGTTACAACCAGGGGGCTGGAAACACCATATATTTT	CASSYNQGAGNTIYF
TRBV11-2	TRBJ1-1	few	-	TGTGCCAGCAGCTTTGAGGTCACTGAAGCTTTCTTT	CASSFEVTEAFF
TRBV6-1	TRBJ2-1	-	-	TGTGCCAGCAGTGCCGGACAGCCCAAATCGATCTACAATGAGCAGTTCTTC	CASSAGQPKSIYNEQFF
TRBV4-3	TRBJ2-1	-	TRBD1	TGCGCCAGCAGCCAAGATCTTCAGAGGACAGGGATCGACAATGAGCAGTTCTTC	CASSQDLQRTGIDNEQFF
TRBV28	TRBJ2-3	-	TRBD1	TGTGCCAGCAGCTCCGGGACAGCCCAGCGGGATACGCAGTATTTT	CASSSGTAQRDTQYF
TRBV19	TRBJ2-3	once	-	TGTGCCAGTATAGGGCAGGGTAGCACAGATACGCAGTATTTT	CASIGQGSTDTQYF
TRBV30	TRBJ1-4	-	-	TGTGCCTGCACAACTAATGAAAAACTGTTTTTT	CACTTNEKLFF
TRBV9	TRBJ1-2	-	TRBD1	TGTGCCAGCAGCGTAGGAGGGGGCGCTTACTATGGCTACACCTTC	CASSVGGGAYYGYTF
TRBV28	TRBJ1-2	once	TRBD1	TGTGCCAGCAGTCCAGGAGGGACAGGGGGCCATGGCTACACCTTC	CASSPGGTGGHGYTF
TRBV14	TRBJ2-2	-	TRBD1	TGTGCCAGCAGCCTCAGGGGGCCCGGCGGGGAGCTGTTTTTT	CASSLRGPGGELFF
TRBV7-2	TRBJ2-1	-	TRBD2	TGTGCCAGCAGCTTACTTCGGACTAGGCGGATTGGAAATGAGCAGTTCTTC	CASSLLRTRRIGNEQFF
TRBV25-1	TRBJ2-5	-	-	TGTGCCAGCAGTGAATGGCGGAACCTCCAAGAGACCCAGTACTTC	CASSEWRNLQETQYF
TRBV29-1	TRBJ1-1	-	TRBD1	TGCAGCGCCGGACAGGGGGCGGCTGAAGCTTTCTTT	CSAGQGAAEAFF
TRBV30	TRBJ2-1	-	TRBD2	TGTGCCTGGAGGGGGACTAGCATCAATGAGCAGTTCTTC	CAWRGTSINEQFF
TRBV4-2	TRBJ2-1	few	-	TGTGCCAGCAGCCAAGATTACCGGACAAACAATGAGCAGTTCTTC	CASSQDYRTNNEQFF
TRBV5-5	TRBJ2-5	-	-	TGTGCCAGCAGCACGCAGGGTGGGGAGACCCAGTACTTC	CASSTQGGETQYF
TRBV28	TRBJ2-2	few	TRBD2	TGTGCCAGCAGGATTGGACTAGCGGGGTGGAACGTGGGCACCGGGGAGCTGTTTTTT	CASRIGLAGWNVGTGELFF
TRBV10-1	TRBJ2-1	-	TRBD2	TGCGCCAGCAGTGAGGCTAAGGTATCAGCGGGAGCTGGCGAGCAGTTCTTC	CASSEAKVSAGAGEQFF
TRBV2	TRBJ2-7	few	-	TGTGCCAGCGATAGGTACCATAGGACAGATTCCTACGAGCAGTACTTC	CASDRYHRTDSYEQYF
TRBV2	TRBJ1-5	once	-	TGTGCCAGCAGTGAGTCAGGCAGCAATCAGCCCCAGCATTTT	CASSESGSNQPQHF
TRBV28	TRBJ1-5	-	TRBD1	TGTGCCAGCAGTTCCCACAGGGGGCAGGGGCAGCCCCAGCATTTT	CASSSHRGQGQPQHF
TRBV2	TRBJ2-1	once	TRBD2	TGTGCCAGCAGTGAAGGGGAGACTAGCCCCTACAATGAGCAGTTCTTC	CASSEGETSPYNEQFF